The clone carrying this T cell receptor beta chain was seen at least ten times. The antigen remains unidentified. The sample is drawn from a study of T cells in Graves' hyperthyroidism and ophthalmopathy. Study-level information: Peripheral blood was secured at the point of initial diagnosis, before any treatment.

It was considered stable Graves' hyperthyroidism when ophthalmopathy did not progress within 18 months. PBMCs were collected from an approximately 10 ml volume of fresh peripheral blood. The TCR beta CDR3 regions underwent amplification using RNA transcripts as the source. Carried out on the TCR CDR3, a first-round RT-PCR used the HTBI primer set. TCRdb recomputed calls from the multiplex PCR reads with MiXCR, one row per CDR3 protein. The table has under 400,000 distinct CDR3 sequences, 16% seen once. The V gene end was trimmed by 8 bases and the J gene end by 4 bases; junction bases not matched to a gene: 13. The CDR3 runs to 16 residues. Germline CDR1 and CDR2: MDHEN and SYDVKM. Study-wide points: Separating ophthalmopathy from stable hyperthyroidism was achieved by a 13 V-J model.

The sequence came from a man between 25 and 39 years old with Graves' hyperthyroidism. The specimen was blood. The chain recombines TRBV28 with TRBJ2-2, with 7 nucleotides matching TRBD1. This chain's CDR3 is CASHTRSTGITGELFF. The CDR3 nucleotides are TGTGCCAGCCATACGCGGTCGACAGGGATCACCGGGGAGCTGTTTTTT.